This T cell receptor (beta chain) was captured by sequencing in a study of cytomegalovirus exposure and HLA in healthy donors. A word on this clone: Its antigen is not identified.

With 60 Vbeta and 13 Jbeta primers, the PCR was carried out. The repertoire was sequenced with immunoSEQ multiplex PCR; TCRdb's copy has only in-frame clones and lacks some. The data hold 150,000 or so clones, with about 80% observed a single time. Study findings and constraints: An analysis was carried out at a later point. It showed that HLA-associated TCR beta chains were more clonally expanded than equally common non-associated chains.

This CDR3 spans 14 amino acids. Germline CDR1 and CDR2: KGHSH and LQKENI. Unmatched junction bases numbered 7, after V lost 6 bases and J lost 3 bases. This sequence originates from a woman aged 40-49 years in good health and CMV-seronegative. V and J are TRBV18 and TRBJ2-7, with TRBD1 identical over 8 bases. The sequencing sample was made of PBMCs. Here the CDR3 DNA reads TGTGCCAGCTCTCTGACAGGGGTCGGCTACGAGCAGTACTTC. Encoded protein: CASSLTGVGYEQYF.